This T cell receptor beta chain was sequenced in a study of CD8 T cells in Susac syndrome. Sequencing of TCR beta drew on CD8+ and CD4+ T cells from blood. The CD8+ and CD4+ T cells were negatively isolated, with the TEMRA cells enriched by FACS. The V and J ends lost 11 bases and 3 bases, in that order; junction bases with no gene match: 6. The CDR3 is 12 residues long. Germline V gene data show CDR1 as LNHDA and CDR2 as SQIVND (reference sequence). About 0.5 to 1 ug RNA was reverse transcribed with random hexamers. Amplification of TCR beta CDR3 spanned 54 Vbeta and 13 Jbeta via immunoSEQ multiplex PCR. In TCRdb, the immunoSEQ multiplex PCR reads were re-called with MiXCR into one record per CDR3 protein. The sample records roughly 190,000 distinct CDR3 sequences, over 90% being singletons.

The chain combines TRBV19 with TRBJ1-2; TRBD1 agrees at 7 bases. The source material was CD8+ T cells from PBMCs. This TCR was recovered from a human donor with Susac syndrome. Here the CDR3 DNA reads TGTGCCGGGAAAGACAGGGACTATGGCTACACCTTC. It specifies CAGKDRDYGYTF. The whole variable domain, filled in from reference TRBV19 and TRBJ1-2, reads DGGITQSPKYLFRKEGQNVTLSCEQNLNHDAMYWYRQDPGQGLRLIYYSQIVNDFQKGDIAEGYSVSREKKESFPLTVTSAQKNPTAFYLCAGKDRDYGYTFGSGTRLTVV.